This TCR beta chain was observed in a study of blood T cell repertoires in COVID-19. Looked up from germline, CDR1 is SEHNR and CDR2 is FQNEAQ (reference sequence). The CDR3 covers 16 residues. V shed 1 base, J shed 4 bases, and the junction held 9 bases outside the gene matches. Generated by immunoSEQ multiplex PCR, the TCRdb table keeps only in-frame clones and is missing some. The table records some 93,000 clones, approximately 86% of them present only once. The sequence was obtained from a man aged 50-60 years with acute or convalescent COVID-19. The chain joins TRBV7-9 to TRBJ2-7; 8 bases are shared with TRBD1. Sequencing was carried out using peripheral blood. The CDR3 loop reads CASSLVRQGAFYEQYF. The DNA of the CDR3 is TGTGCCAGCAGCTTAGTAAGGCAGGGGGCTTTTTACGAGCAGTACTTC.